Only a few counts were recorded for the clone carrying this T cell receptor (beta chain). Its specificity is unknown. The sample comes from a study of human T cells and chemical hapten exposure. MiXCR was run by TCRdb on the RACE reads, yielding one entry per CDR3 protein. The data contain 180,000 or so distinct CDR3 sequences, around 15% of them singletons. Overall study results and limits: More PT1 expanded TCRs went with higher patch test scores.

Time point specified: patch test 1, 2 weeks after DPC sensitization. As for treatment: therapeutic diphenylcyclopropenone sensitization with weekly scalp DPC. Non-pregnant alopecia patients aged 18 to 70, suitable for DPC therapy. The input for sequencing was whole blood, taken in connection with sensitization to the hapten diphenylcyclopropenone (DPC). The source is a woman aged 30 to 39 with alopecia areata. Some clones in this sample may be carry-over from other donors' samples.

The CDR3 reads CASSQSHANTEAFF. In nucleotides, the CDR3 is TGTGCCAGCAGCCAGAGCCACGCGAACACTGAAGCTTTCTTT. This chain uses TRBV7-3 with TRBJ1-1; D call uncertain. Germline values: CDR1 SGHTA, CDR2 FQGTGA. CDR3 length: 14 amino acids. V lost 5 bases and J 1 base, leaving 11 bases between the germline ends.